Reported below is one T cell receptor (beta chain). Its matching antigen is unknown. The source of the sample is a study of molecular identifiers for immune sequencing clone quantification. General study findings and limits: In a background of 900,000 to 1,000,000 naive cells, spiked Jurkat TCR RNA from one cell was reportedly detectable. Under 1% of molecules in naive cells, but over 97% of effector molecules, belonged to clones above 20 RNA copies.

Previously published methods and listed TCR primers were used for the bulk TCR libraries. TCRdb reprocessed the PCR reads via MiXCR and lists one record per CDR3 protein. The sample records 30,000 to 40,000 distinct CDR3 sequences, about 18% being singletons. Material: naive CD8+ T cells from blood, with Jurkat cell RNA spiked in. Subset described: FACS-sorted CD8+CD4-CCR7+CD45RA+ naive T cells. The receptor's source is a human donor in good health. Some libraries in this study had Jurkat cell RNA spiked in.

CDR3 sequence (DNA): TGCAGCGTTGAAGATTTGAGGCGGAGTGGCGAGCAGTACTTC. Encoded protein: CSVEDLRRSGEQYF. The V and J genes are TRBV29-1 and TRBJ2-7; D ambiguous. V was shortened by 0 bases and J by 6 bases, with 15 bases between the two germline ends. The germline V gene encodes CDR1 SQVTM and CDR2 ANQGSEA. This CDR3 has 14 amino acids.